These T cell receptor beta chains were read from a single sample in a study of T cells in Graves' hyperthyroidism and ophthalmopathy. MiXCR, applied by TCRdb to the multiplex PCR reads, yields one record per CDR3 protein. The table shows roughly 580,000 distinct CDR3 sequences, with around 45% occurring only once. The sequencing input was peripheral blood or thyroid tissue (not recorded which). These receptors were taken from a woman in her late teens or twenties with Graves' hyperthyroidism. Each CDR3 is given with its conserved first and last residue.

J gene	V gene	CDR3 protein
TRBJ1-3	TRBV12-3/TRBV12-4	CASRHRRISGNTIYF
TRBJ1-2	TRBV20-1	CSAAEDKYGYTF
TRBJ1-3	TRBV2	CASSYVGPGSGNTIYF
TRBJ1-5	TRBV10-3	CAISEATGTLNQPQHF
TRBJ2-5	TRBV29-1	CSYWGGQETQYF
TRBJ1-1	TRBV7-9	CASTPVVGNTEAFF
TRBJ1-5	TRBV24-1	CATKGDSNQPQHF
TRBJ1-5	TRBV24-1	CATQADNQPQHF
TRBJ1-5	TRBV10-3	CASSPGQRDQPQHF
TRBJ2-5	TRBV20-1	CSALLGRETQYF
TRBJ1-2	TRBV5-1	CASSFIGTEAYGYTF
TRBJ2-7	TRBV7-2	CASSQGGDYRTYEQYF
TRBJ2-7	TRBV2	CASSETGTGGYEQYF
TRBJ2-5	TRBV9	CASRPQGTRETQYF
TRBJ2-7	TRBV20-1	CSAMQGVSYEQYF
TRBJ1-6	TRBV2	CASSLVNNSPLHF
TRBJ1-5	TRBV5-1	CASSSDGTNQPQHF
TRBJ1-5	TRBV7-9	CASSLGTGYQPQHF
TRBJ1-4	TRBV2	CASSPLGGPNEKLFF
TRBJ1-1	TRBV7-2	CASRDGPTTEAFF
TRBJ2-7	TRBV20-1	CSTRQTTYEQYF
TRBJ2-7	TRBV15	CATSSDRGSYEQYF
TRBJ1-2	TRBV29-1	CSSSNREDGYTF
TRBJ1-2	TRBV14	CASSFGARDGYTF
TRBJ2-5	TRBV7-9	CASSQADRGGETQYF
TRBJ2-7	TRBV25-1	CAITDPRYEQYF
TRBJ1-3	TRBV9	CASSASGGAGNTIYF
TRBJ1-6	TRBV7-8	CASRPGQGFNSPLDF